This TCR beta chain was observed in a study of blood T cell repertoires in COVID-19. The CDR3 extends over 15 amino acids. Trimming took 5 bases from V and 5 from J, leaving 16 bases between them. Per the germline V gene, CDR1 is MDHEN and CDR2 is SYDVKM. Here immunoSEQ multiplex PCR was the method, and the copy in TCRdb shows in-frame clones only, minus some. The table records 90,000 to 110,000 clones, over 65% of them present only once. The specimen sequenced was peripheral blood. The clonotype originates from a woman aged 55 to 70 with acute or convalescent COVID-19. This rearrangement joins TRBV28 to TRBJ1-5; no reliable D call. The chain's CDR3 is CASSTLGEGYQPQHF. CDR3 bases: TGTGCCAGCAGTACCCTCGGGGAGGGCTATCAGCCCCAGCATTTT.